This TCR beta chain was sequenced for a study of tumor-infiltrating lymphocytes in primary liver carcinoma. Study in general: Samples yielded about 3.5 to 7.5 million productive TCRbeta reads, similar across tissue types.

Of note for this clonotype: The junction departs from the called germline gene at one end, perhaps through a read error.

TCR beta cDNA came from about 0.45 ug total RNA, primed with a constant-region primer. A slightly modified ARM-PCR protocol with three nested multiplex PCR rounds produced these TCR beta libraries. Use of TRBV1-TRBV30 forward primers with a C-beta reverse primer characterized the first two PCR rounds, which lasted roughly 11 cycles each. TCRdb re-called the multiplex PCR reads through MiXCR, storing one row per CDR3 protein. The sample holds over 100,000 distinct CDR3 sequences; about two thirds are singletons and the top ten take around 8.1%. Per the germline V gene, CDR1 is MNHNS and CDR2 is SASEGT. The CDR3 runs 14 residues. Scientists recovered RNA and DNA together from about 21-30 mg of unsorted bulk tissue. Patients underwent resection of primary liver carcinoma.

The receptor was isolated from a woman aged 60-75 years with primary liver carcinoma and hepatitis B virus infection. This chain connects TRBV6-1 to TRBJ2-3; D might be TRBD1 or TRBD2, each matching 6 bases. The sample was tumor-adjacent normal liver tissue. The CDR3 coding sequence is TGTTCCAGCAGTGAAGGCGCCGGGGGCGATACGCGGTATTTT. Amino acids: CSSSEGAGGDTRYF.